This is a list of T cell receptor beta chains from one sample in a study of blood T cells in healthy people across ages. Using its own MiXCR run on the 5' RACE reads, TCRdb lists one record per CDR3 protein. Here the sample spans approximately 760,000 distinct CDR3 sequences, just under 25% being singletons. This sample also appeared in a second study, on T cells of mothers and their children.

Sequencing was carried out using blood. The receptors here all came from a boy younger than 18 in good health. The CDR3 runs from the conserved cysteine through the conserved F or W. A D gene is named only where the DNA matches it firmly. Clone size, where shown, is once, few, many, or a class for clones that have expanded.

TGTGCCAGCAGTGAAGCCGGGACTAGCGGGGTCTACGAGCAGTACTTC,CASSEAGTSGVYEQYF,TRBV6-1,TRBJ2-7,few,TRBD2
TGTGCCAGCAGCTTAGCGCCCCGGAATAGTGATGAGCAGTTCTTC,CASSLAPRNSDEQFF,TRBV7-9,TRBJ2-1,-,-
TGTGCCAGCAGTCCCCGGGCCAACAATGAGCAGTTCTTC,CASSPRANNEQFF,TRBV12-3/TRBV12-4,TRBJ2-1,many,-
TGCAGCGTTGTTGGGGAAGGCAGCCCTAACGGGGTGTTGAATGAGCAGTTCTTC,CSVVGEGSPNGVLNEQFF,TRBV29-1,TRBJ2-1,-,-
TGTGCCAGCAGCCGGACTCAGAGGAGGCAAGAGGCCCAGTACTTC,CASSRTQRRQEAQYF,TRBV12-3/TRBV12-4,TRBJ2-5,few,-
TGTGCCACCCCCGGACAGACCAACTATGGCTACACCTTC,CATPGQTNYGYTF,TRBV28,TRBJ1-2,few,-
TGCAGCGTTGAAGACGGACAGGGGCTCCAGACCCAGTACTTC,CSVEDGQGLQTQYF,TRBV29-1,TRBJ2-5,few,TRBD1
TGCAGTGCTAGATTCGCAGGGTCGGAGACCCAGTACTTC,CSARFAGSETQYF,TRBV20-1,TRBJ2-5,-,-
TGTGCCAGCAGTTACGCTATTGGTGAAAAACTGTTTTTT,CASSYAIGEKLFF,TRBV6-6,TRBJ1-4,-,-
TGTGCCAGCAGTATGGATTCCTACGAGCAGTACTTC,CASSMDSYEQYF,TRBV6-1,TRBJ2-7,few,-
TGCGCCAGCAGCATACAGGGGCCAGCCTACGAGCAGTACTTC,CASSIQGPAYEQYF,TRBV5-1,TRBJ2-7,few,TRBD1
TGTGCCAGTAGTTCATCCGGGACGGCTAATCAGCCCCAGCATTTT,CASSSSGTANQPQHF,TRBV19,TRBJ1-5,few,-
TGCGCCAGCAGCTTGGCTTCGGGCAGACCGACTGAAGCTTTCTTT,CASSLASGRPTEAFF,TRBV5-1,TRBJ1-1,-,-
TGTGCCAGCAGTTACTCGGGGGAGGGTTCACCCCTCCACTTT,CASSYSGEGSPLHF,TRBV6-5,TRBJ1-6,-,-
TGTGCCAGCAGTTTAATCGCTGACGAGCAGTACTTC,CASSLIADEQYF,TRBV12-3/TRBV12-4,TRBJ2-7,few,-
TGTGCCAGCAGGCGCGGGACAGGCGGGGTATCGGACTATGGCTACACCTTC,CASRRGTGGVSDYGYTF,TRBV12-3/TRBV12-4,TRBJ1-2,-,TRBD1
TGTGCCAGCAGTAGAGGGGGGGGTAGCGGATTAAAAGAGACCCAGTACTTC,CASSRGGGSGLKETQYF,TRBV2,TRBJ2-5,-,-
TGCAGTGCCTGGTCGGGGGACAGGGGCGGTGAAAAACTGTTTTTT,CSAWSGDRGGEKLFF,TRBV20-1,TRBJ1-4,-,TRBD1
TGTGCCAGCAGCACCCGTGGGGCCCAAGAGACCCAGTACTTC,CASSTRGAQETQYF,TRBV5-6,TRBJ2-5,-,-
TGTGCCAGCAGCCCACCTACCGGCAGGGGACAGGGGTTCCACGAGCAGTACTTC,CASSPPTGRGQGFHEQYF,TRBV7-2,TRBJ2-7,-,TRBD1
TGTGCCAGCAGCCGGCGGAGCCCCGGCACAGATACGCAGTATTTT,CASSRRSPGTDTQYF,TRBV5-5,TRBJ2-3,-,-
TGCAGTGCTAGAGCGTCGTGGGAGGCCTATGGCTACACCTTC,CSARASWEAYGYTF,TRBV20-1,TRBJ1-2,few,-
TGCAGTGCTTGGGACTATCACACAGATACGCAGTATTTT,CSAWDYHTDTQYF,TRBV20-1,TRBJ2-3,-,TRBD2
TGCAGTGCTGGCTGGGGGGGCGAGCAGTACTTC,CSAGWGGEQYF,TRBV20-1,TRBJ2-7,-,TRBD2
TGCAGTGCTGGGACTAGCGGTGTCAATGAGCAGTTCTTC,CSAGTSGVNEQFF,TRBV20-1,TRBJ2-1,few,TRBD2
TGCGCCAGCAGCCAAGATTCGAAAGGAGGTCGAGATACGCAGTATTTT,CASSQDSKGGRDTQYF,TRBV4-3,TRBJ2-3,few,-
TGTGCCACCAGCAGCCGAGCGGGGAACTACAATGAGCAGTTCTTC,CATSSRAGNYNEQFF,TRBV15,TRBJ2-1,-,TRBD2
TGTGCCAGCTCACCGGGAGCTGGAGACGAATCTGAAGCTTTCTTT,CASSPGAGDESEAFF,TRBV18,TRBJ1-1,few,-
TGTGCCACCAGCAGAGATCTGGGCACGGGGCAGTTTTTT,CATSRDLGTGQFF,TRBV15,TRBJ1-4,-,-
TGTGCCAGCAGCTTTTACGGCGGAGTTGAAGCTTTCTTT,CASSFYGGVEAFF,TRBV11-2,TRBJ1-1,few,-
TGCAGCGTTGCCGGGACAGACATGAACACTGAAGCTTTCTTT,CSVAGTDMNTEAFF,TRBV29-1,TRBJ1-1,few,TRBD1
TGTGCCAGCATGAGGGCAAAAGGGTACAATGAGCAGTTCTTC,CASMRAKGYNEQFF,TRBV2,TRBJ2-1,-,-
TGCAGTGCTAGGGTTAGGTCTAGCGGCCTCCACGAGCAGTTCTTC,CSARVRSSGLHEQFF,TRBV20-1,TRBJ2-1,few,TRBD2
TGTGCCAGCAGTTACGGGACACTAGTGAACACTGAAGCTTTCTTT,CASSYGTLVNTEAFF,TRBV6-2/TRBV6-3,TRBJ1-1,-,-
TGTGCCAGCAGTTTACGGCGGGCTGGTGGGGCCAACGTCCTGACTTTC,CASSLRRAGGANVLTF,TRBV12-3/TRBV12-4,TRBJ2-6,-,-
TGTGCCAGCAGCACCTCCCAGGGGAGGAGGGACATTCAGTACTTC,CASSTSQGRRDIQYF,TRBV6-2/TRBV6-3,TRBJ2-4,few,-
TGTGCCAGCTATGAGGTCGGGGGAGGAGAGACCCAGTACTTC,CASYEVGGGETQYF,TRBV2,TRBJ2-5,few,-
TGCGTCAGCAGCCAAGACCTGGGATCCTACGAGCAGTACTTC,CVSSQDLGSYEQYF,TRBV4-1,TRBJ2-7,few,-
TGTGCCAGCAGAGCGGGAGTGGGAGATACGCAGTATTTT,CASRAGVGDTQYF,TRBV2,TRBJ2-3,few,TRBD2
TGTGCCAGCAGTCGAAACAGGGGGCGCGAAGAAAAACTGTTTTTT,CASSRNRGREEKLFF,TRBV6-2/TRBV6-3,TRBJ1-4,-,TRBD1
TGTGCCAGCAGCGTAGCGTTAGAGGTCAGTTTGGGGAACGAGCAGTACTTC,CASSVALEVSLGNEQYF,TRBV9,TRBJ2-7,few,-
TGTGCCAGCAGTTTAACCTCCATTCAGTACTTC,CASSLTSIQYF,TRBV12-3/TRBV12-4,TRBJ2-4,-,-
TGTGCCATCAGTGAATACAAGGTGGCTAGCGGATTCCACAATGAGCAGTTCTTC,CAISEYKVASGFHNEQFF,TRBV10-3,TRBJ2-1,few,TRBD2
TGCAGCGTTACTCGGGACGGCGGAGAGACCCAGTACTTC,CSVTRDGGETQYF,TRBV29-1,TRBJ2-5,few,-
TGTGCCAGCAGGCTTAGGGGACTAGCGGGAGCAGAAGATACGCAGTATTTT,CASRLRGLAGAEDTQYF,TRBV27,TRBJ2-3,few,TRBD2
TGTGCCAGCAGCCTTCTAGCGGGGGGGCCCGAAGGCGCCAAAAACATTCAGTACTTC,CASSLLAGGPEGAKNIQYF,TRBV3-1,TRBJ2-4,-,TRBD2